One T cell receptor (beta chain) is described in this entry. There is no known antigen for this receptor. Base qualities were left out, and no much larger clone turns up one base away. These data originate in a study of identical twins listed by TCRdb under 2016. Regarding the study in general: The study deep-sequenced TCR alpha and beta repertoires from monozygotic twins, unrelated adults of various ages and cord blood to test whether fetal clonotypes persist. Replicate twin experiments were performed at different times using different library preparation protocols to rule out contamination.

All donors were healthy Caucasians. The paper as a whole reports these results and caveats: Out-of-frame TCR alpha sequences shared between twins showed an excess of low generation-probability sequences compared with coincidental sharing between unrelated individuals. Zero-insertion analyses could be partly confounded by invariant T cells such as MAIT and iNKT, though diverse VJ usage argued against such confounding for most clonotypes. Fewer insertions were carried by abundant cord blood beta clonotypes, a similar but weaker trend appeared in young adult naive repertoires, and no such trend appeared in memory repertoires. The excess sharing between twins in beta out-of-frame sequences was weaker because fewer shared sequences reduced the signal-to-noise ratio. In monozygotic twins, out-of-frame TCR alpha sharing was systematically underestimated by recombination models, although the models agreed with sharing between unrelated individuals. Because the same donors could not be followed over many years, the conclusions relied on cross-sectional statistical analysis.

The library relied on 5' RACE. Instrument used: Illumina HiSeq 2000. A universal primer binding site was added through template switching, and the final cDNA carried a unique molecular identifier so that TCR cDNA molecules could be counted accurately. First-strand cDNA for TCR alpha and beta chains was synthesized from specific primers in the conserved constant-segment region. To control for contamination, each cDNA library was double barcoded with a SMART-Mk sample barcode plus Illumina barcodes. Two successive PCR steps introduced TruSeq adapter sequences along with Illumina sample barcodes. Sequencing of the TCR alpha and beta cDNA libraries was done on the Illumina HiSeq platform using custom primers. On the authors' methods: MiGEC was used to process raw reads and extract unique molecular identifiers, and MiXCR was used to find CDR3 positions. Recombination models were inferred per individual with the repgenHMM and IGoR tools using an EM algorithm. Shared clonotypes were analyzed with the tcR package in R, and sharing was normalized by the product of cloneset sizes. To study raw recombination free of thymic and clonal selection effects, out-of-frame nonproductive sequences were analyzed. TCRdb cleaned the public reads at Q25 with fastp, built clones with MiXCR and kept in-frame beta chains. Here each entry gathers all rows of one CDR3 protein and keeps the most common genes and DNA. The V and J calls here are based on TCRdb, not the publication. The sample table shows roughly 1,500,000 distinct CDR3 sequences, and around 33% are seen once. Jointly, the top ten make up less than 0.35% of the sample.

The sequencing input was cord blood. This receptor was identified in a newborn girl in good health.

The CDR3 amino acid sequence is: CASSQGSDRGNGYTF. The DNA is TGTGCCAGCAGCCAAGGTTCGGACAGGGGGAATGGCTACACCTTC. Here the chain combines TRBV4-2 and TRBJ1-2, and 10 junctional nucleotides match TRBD1. The CDR1 and CDR2 encoded by the germline V gene are LGHNA and YNFKEQ. The CDR3 covers 15 residues, taking in both the cysteine and the phenylalanine. The DNA shown is the 45-base CDR3, in frame from base 1. Germline trimming: 1 base from V, 6 bases from J; junction bases outside gene matches: 5.